The entry that follows covers one TCR beta chain sequence. This sample includes further DNA sequences coding for the same CDR3. Positively selected for CCR7, the CD45RO-negative cells used as naive CD8 cells excluded terminally differentiated effector memory CD45RA+ cells. The CDR3 totals 14 residues. Germline-derived CDR1 and CDR2 are MNHEY and SMNVEV (reference sequence). V lost 2 bases and J lost 1, with 6 bases in between. This record belongs to a study of shared clonotypes between healthy human individuals. Turning to the study itself: Each donor's CD8 memory used one plate, CD8 naive two, each CD4 subset three.

The material for each subset, its genomic DNA, was split evenly across several immunoSEQ plates. The data were produced by immunoSEQ multiplex PCR, yet TCRdb's version contains in-frame clones alone and is incomplete. The table records roughly 2.1 million clones, 85% to 95% of them present only once. This chain connects TRBV27 to TRBJ2-1, with TRBD1 as a possible D gene (5 bases). Sequencing used naive CD8+ T cells from PBMCs. The receptor comes from a man aged 18 to 35 in good health. Some clones in this sample may be carry-over from other donors' samples. The CDR3 bases are TGTGCCAGCAGTTTAGCAGGGTCCTACAATGAGCAGTTCTTC. Translated, it gives CASSLAGSYNEQFF.